One sample yielded the 27 T cell receptor beta chains listed below, sequenced in a study of blood T cell repertoires in COVID-19. The table came from immunoSEQ multiplex PCR; TCRdb's copy has only in-frame clones and leaves some out. The sample carries some 290,000 clones, approximately 87% recorded once. Sequencing used peripheral blood. The source of these receptors is a woman aged 25 to 45 with COVID-19, enrolled during active disease.

This chain connects TRBV28 to TRBJ1-5; no definite D call. The CDR3 covers 15 residues. The V gene's germline CDR1 is MDHEN and CDR2 SYDVKM. The V gene lost 6 bases and the J gene lost 9 bases, with 21 bases spanning the gap. The CDR3 spells CASRPGVAGLRPQHF. The CDR3 DNA is TGTGCCAGCAGGCCTGGGGTGGCGGGATTGAGGCCCCAGCATTTT.

The chain uses TRBV10-2 and TRBJ1-2; D is perhaps TRBD1 (5 bases). This CDR3 has 15 amino acids. Trimming removed 3 bases at V and 8 bases at J, with 19 bases between. From germline, CDR1 is WSHSY and CDR2 SAAADI. CDR3 protein: CASSDLVVREYGYTF. Here the CDR3 DNA reads TGCGCCAGCAGTGACTTAGTGGTCAGGGAATACGGCTACACCTTC.

This sequence joins TRBV18 and TRBJ1-1, with a possible D match to TRBD1 (5 bases). Germline assignment: CDR1 KGHSH and CDR2 LQKENI. V lost 2 bases and J lost 1, with 8 bases in between. This CDR3 comprises 14 residues. The CDR3 spells CASSPNTGNTEAFF. The CDR3 DNA reads TGTGCCAGCTCACCAAATACAGGGAACACTGAAGCTTTCTTT.

The chain recombines TRBV5-4 with TRBJ2-3; tentative D call: TRBD1 (5 bases). Looked up from germline, CDR1 is SGHNT and CDR2 is YYREEE (reference sequence). Trimming removed 4 bases from V and 0 bases from J, with 12 bases in between. The CDR3 has 15 residues. The CDR3 spells CASSTDSFSTDTQYF. The CDR3 bases are TGTGCCAGCAGCACAGACAGCTTCAGCACAGATACGCAGTATTTT.

This clone was recorded a few times. The chain couples TRBV12-5 to TRBJ2-7; possibly TRBD1 for D (5 bases). The CDR3 has 15 residues. Looked up from germline, CDR1 is LGHNT and CDR2 is FRNRAP. V was clipped by 2 bases and J by 4 bases, with 15 bases between them. The CDR3 reads CASGLWGQGTYEQYF. The CDR3 DNA follows: TGTGCTAGTGGTTTGTGGGGCCAGGGAACTTACGAGCAGTACTTC. The complete variable domain, with remaining parts taken from reference TRBV12-5 and TRBJ2-7, reads DARVTQTPRHKVTEMGQEVTMRCQPILGHNTVFWYRQTMMQGLELLAYFRNRAPLDDSGMPKDRFSAEMPDATLATLKIQPSEPRDSAVYFCASGLWGQGTYEQYFGPGTRLTVT.

V usage is TRBV30 and J usage is TRBJ2-2; no clear D gene. The CDR3 totals 15 residues. V was shortened by 0 bases and J by 0 bases, with 8 bases between the two germline ends. Germline loops: CDR1 GTSNPN, CDR2 SVGIG (reference sequence). CDR3 DNA: TGTGCCTGGAGTGTACTCCGCGCGAACACCGGGGAGCTGTTTTTT. Protein product: CAWSVLRANTGELFF.

J is TRBJ1-2 and V is TRBV7-2; no clear D gene. The CDR3 has 13 residues. Trimming took 6 bases from V and 6 from J, leaving 14 bases between them. CDR1 and CDR2 (germline): SGHTA, FQGNSA. The CDR3 protein is CASSSHGGDGYTF. CDR3 nucleotides: TGTGCCAGCAGTTCGCACGGAGGAGATGGCTACACCTTC.

Of note for this clone: The sample carries other DNA sequences with the same CDR3. The rearrangement links TRBV28 to TRBJ1-1; D not certain. Germline V gene lookup returns CDR1 MDHEN and CDR2 SYDVKM. Trimming shortened V by 8 bases and J by 2 bases, and 6 bases separated the two germline ends. This CDR3 is 11 amino acids long. CDR3 in DNA: TGTGCCAGCCTATTAAACACTGAAGCTTTCTTT. It translates to CASLLNTEAFF.

The rearrangement links TRBV28 to TRBJ2-7; tentative D call: TRBD2 (7 bases). The CDR3 has 13 residues. The V end lost 5 bases, the J end lost 9 bases, and 17 bases lay between the germline ends. CDR1 is MDHEN, CDR2 SYDVKM, per germline. CDR3 sequence reads: CASSRRGAGPQYF. DNA of the CDR3: TGTGCCAGCAGTCGCCGGGGGGCAGGCCCGCAGTACTTC. Together with reference TRBV28 and TRBJ2-7, the CDR3 gives the full variable domain: DVKVTQSSRYLVKRTGEKVFLECVQDMDHENMFWYRQDPGLGLRLIYFSYDVKMKEKGDIPEGYSVSREKKERFSLILESASTNQTSMYLCASSRRGAGPQYFGPGTRLTVT.

The genes are TRBV13 and TRBJ2-2, with a weak D call TRBD2 (6 bases). This CDR3 spans 17 amino acids. Germline lookup yields CDR1 PRHDT and CDR2 FYEKMQ (reference sequence). V lost 2 bases and J lost 5, with 18 bases in between. The CDR3 region is CASSLQFREKGTGELFF. The DNA for the CDR3 is TGTGCCAGCAGCTTACAGTTCCGGGAGAAGGGGACCGGGGAGCTGTTTTTT.

V and J are TRBV27 and TRBJ1-1; D perhaps matches TRBD1 (6 bases). The CDR3 is 13 residues long. Germline-derived CDR1 and CDR2 are MNHEY and SMNVEV (reference sequence). The V and J ends lost 6 bases and 3 bases respectively, with 11 bases between them. This CDR3 reads CASRLTGYTEAFF. The CDR3 region has the DNA TGTGCCAGCAGGTTGACAGGTTACACTGAAGCTTTCTTT.

V and J are TRBV30 and TRBJ2-5; D may be TRBD1 (6 bases). This CDR3 is built from 13 residues. CDR1 GTSNPN and CDR2 SVGIG come from the germline V gene (reference sequence). V shed 5 bases and J shed 3 bases, with 13 bases lying between them. As DNA, the CDR3 is TGTGCCTGGGACACAGGGTTCGAAGAGACCCAGTACTTC. Its protein product is CAWDTGFEETQYF.

This chain connects TRBV15 to TRBJ1-6, with D possibly being TRBD1 (5 bases). Germline CDR1 LNHNV, CDR2 YYDKDF (reference sequence). V lost 0 bases, J lost 5 bases, and 11 bases lay in between. The CDR3 runs 16 residues. CDR3 protein: CATSRDLGGNNSPLHF. The CDR3 nucleotides read TGTGCCACCAGCAGAGATCTTGGGGGGAATAATTCACCCCTCCACTTT. The variable domain in full, completed from reference TRBV15 and TRBJ1-6, reads DAMVIQNPRYQVTQFGKPVTLSCSQTLNHNVMYWYQQKSSQAPKLLFHYYDKDFNNEADTPDNFQSRRPNTSFCFLDIRSPGLGDTAMYLCATSRDLGGNNSPLHFGNGTRLTVT.

The chain recombines TRBV5-1 with TRBJ2-7; weak D call: TRBD1 (6 bases). The CDR3 is made up of 14 amino acids. Germline lookup yields CDR1 SGHRS and CDR2 YFSETQ. Trimming left V 2 bases short and J 0 bases short, with 9 bases between. CDR3 sequence reads: CASSFWTDSYEQYF. CDR3 bases: TGCGCCAGCAGCTTTTGGACAGACTCCTACGAGCAGTACTTC.

The rearrangement joins TRBV5-1 to TRBJ2-5; 7 bases line up with TRBD2. CDR1 and CDR2 from the germline V gene are SGHRS and YFSETQ. The CDR3 extends over 15 amino acids. Trimming cost V 4 bases and J 2 bases; bases outside gene matches: 8. The CDR3 nucleotides read TGCGCCAGCAGCCGATTTGGGGGGGAACAAGAGACCCAGTACTTC. Translating it yields CASSRFGGEQETQYF. The variable domain in full, completed from reference TRBV5-1 and TRBJ2-5, reads KAGVTQTPRYLIKTRGQQVTLSCSPISGHRSVSWYQQTPGQGLQFLFEYFSETQRNKGNFPGRFSGRQFSNSRSEMNVSTLELGDSALYLCASSRFGGEQETQYFGPGTRLLVL.

This clone has only one observation. The chain uses TRBV18 and TRBJ2-3; no clear D gene. This CDR3 is 13 amino acids long. The germline V and J ends were trimmed by 0 bases and 5 bases, with 6 bases remaining between them. In germline, CDR1 is KGHSH, CDR2 LQKENI. The CDR3 bases are TGTGCCAGCTCACCACCGAGTTTAGATACGCAGTATTTT. It specifies CASSPPSLDTQYF.

This rearrangement joins TRBV7-3 to TRBJ2-7; a weak D match, TRBD1 (6 bases). V lost 4 bases and J 0 bases, leaving 13 bases between the germline ends. Germline values: CDR1 SGHTA, CDR2 FQGTGA. CDR3 length equals 15 residues. CDR3 coding DNA: TGTGCCAGCAGCTCACAGGGCGGCGCCTCCTACGAGCAGTACTTC. Translating gives CASSSQGGASYEQYF.

The V and J genes are TRBV12-5 and TRBJ2-3; TRBD1 matches 11 bases. The germline CDR1 and CDR2 sequences are LGHNT and FRNRAP. Germline trimming cut 2 bases from V and 2 bases from J; bases unmatched to any gene: 6. The CDR3 spans 17 residues. The CDR3 DNA reads as TGTGCTAGTGGTTTGTCCCGGGACAGGGGGAACACAGATACGCAGTATTTT. This encodes CASGLSRDRGNTDTQYF. The whole variable domain, filled in from reference TRBV12-5 and TRBJ2-3, reads DARVTQTPRHKVTEMGQEVTMRCQPILGHNTVFWYRQTMMQGLELLAYFRNRAPLDDSGMPKDRFSAEMPDATLATLKIQPSEPRDSAVYFCASGLSRDRGNTDTQYFGPGTRLTVL.

This clone was counted once. The chain recombines TRBV6-1 with TRBJ2-1; 11 bases line up with TRBD1. Unmatched junction bases numbered 4, after V lost 2 bases and J lost 4 bases. There are 16 residues in the CDR3. CDR1 and CDR2 (germline): MNHNS, SASEGT. DNA of the CDR3: TGTGCCAGCAGTGAACCCGGGACAGGGGGTTACAATGAGCAGTTCTTC. The encoded protein is CASSEPGTGGYNEQFF.

The genes are TRBV2 and TRBJ1-5, with 7 bases matching TRBD1. Germline values: CDR1 SNHLY, CDR2 FYNNEI. The CDR3 totals 16 residues. After removal of 5 bases from V and 0 bases from J, the junction contained 7 bases not matched to a gene. CDR3 nucleotides: TGTGCCAGCAGTCTACAGGGGCGATATAGCAATCAGCCCCAGCATTTT. Its protein product is CASSLQGRYSNQPQHF.

This clone was observed a few times. The V gene is TRBV18, the J gene TRBJ2-2, with a weak D call TRBD2 (6 bases). Looked up from germline, CDR1 is KGHSH and CDR2 is LQKENI. The CDR3 loop spans 14 amino acids. V dropped 10 bases and J dropped 4 bases, with 16 bases sitting between them. The CDR3 is CATQSSAGTGELFF. The CDR3 coding sequence is TGTGCCACCCAATCTAGCGCAGGCACCGGGGAGCTGTTTTTT.

The V and J genes are TRBV9 and TRBJ2-7, with 7 bases aligning to TRBD2. The CDR3 totals 15 residues. Germline assignment: CDR1 SGDLS and CDR2 YYNGEE. V trimming: 2 bases; J trimming: 5 bases; junction bases outside the gene matches: 10. The CDR3 spells CASSVQGLVFDEQYF. The CDR3 DNA follows: TGTGCCAGCAGCGTTCAAGGACTAGTCTTTGACGAGCAGTACTTC. The whole variable domain, filled in from reference TRBV9 and TRBJ2-7, reads DSGVTQTPKHLITATGQRVTLRCSPRSGDLSVYWYQQSLDQGLQFLIQYYNGEERAKGNILERFSAQQFPDLHSELNLSSLELGDSALYFCASSVQGLVFDEQYFGPGTRLTVT.

This clone came up once. The chain is built from TRBV3-1 (or the pseudogene TRBV3-2) and TRBJ2-5; D may be TRBD1 (5 bases). The CDR3 sequence is 14 residues long. The germline CDR1 and CDR2 sequences are LGHDT and YNNKEL (reference sequence). V was trimmed by 1 base and J by 13 bases, leaving 19 bases between them. Written as DNA, the CDR3 is TGTGCCAGCAGCCAAGGCCAGGGCCACGCGGCAAGGTACTTC. It translates to CASSQGQGHAARYF.

The V and J genes are TRBV7-9 and TRBJ2-2; 7 nucleotides line up with TRBD1. There are 15 residues in the CDR3. Germline trimming cut 6 bases from V and 1 base from J; bases unmatched to any gene: 5. Germline assignment: CDR1 SEHNR and CDR2 FQNEAQ (reference sequence). The CDR3 DNA reads as TGTGCCAGCAGTCACCGGGACAGGAACACCGGGGAGCTGTTTTTT. Translation gives CASSHRDRNTGELFF.

The chain carries TRBV3-1 (or the pseudogene TRBV3-2) and TRBJ2-1; 7 bases map to TRBD2. This CDR3 contains 15 residues. Germline lookup yields CDR1 LGHDT and CDR2 YNNKEL (reference sequence). With V trimmed by 3 bases and J by 7 bases, 9 bases remained unmatched. CDR3 sequence reads: CASSQREIQKNEQFF. In DNA, the CDR3 is TGTGCCAGCAGCCAGCGGGAGATCCAAAAGAATGAGCAGTTCTTC.

The chain employs TRBV5-1 and TRBJ2-7; D perhaps matches TRBD1 (5 bases). Germline CDR1 is SGHRS and CDR2 is YFSETQ. The CDR3 spans 14 residues. Between the trimmed V and J ends, which lost 1 base and 5 bases, there was a span of 13 bases. CDR3 region: CASSLRGQGDEQYF. DNA for the CDR3: TGCGCCAGCAGCTTGAGGGGTCAAGGAGACGAGCAGTACTTC.

CDR3 protein: CAWISDFDGYTF. CDR3 DNA: TGTGCCTGGATATCGGACTTTGATGGCTACACCTTC. This chain links TRBV30 with TRBJ1-2; D ambiguous. There are 12 residues in the CDR3. The V and J ends lost 4 bases and 6 bases respectively, with 12 bases between them. The germline V gene encodes CDR1 GTSNPN and CDR2 SVGIG (reference sequence).